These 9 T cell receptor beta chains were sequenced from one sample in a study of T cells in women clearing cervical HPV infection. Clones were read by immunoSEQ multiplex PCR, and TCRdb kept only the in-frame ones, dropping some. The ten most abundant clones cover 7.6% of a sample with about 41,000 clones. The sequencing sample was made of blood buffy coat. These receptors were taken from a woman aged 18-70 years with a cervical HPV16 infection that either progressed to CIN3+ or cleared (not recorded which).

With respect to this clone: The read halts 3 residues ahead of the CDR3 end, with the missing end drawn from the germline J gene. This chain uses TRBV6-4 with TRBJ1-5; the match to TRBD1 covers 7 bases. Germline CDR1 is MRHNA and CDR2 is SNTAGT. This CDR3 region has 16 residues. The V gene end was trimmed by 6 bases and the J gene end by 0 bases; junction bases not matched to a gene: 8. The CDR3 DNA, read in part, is TGTGCCAGCAGAACAGGGGCGCAATATAGCAATCAGCCC. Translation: CASRTGAQYSNQP. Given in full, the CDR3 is CASRTGAQYSNQPQHF.

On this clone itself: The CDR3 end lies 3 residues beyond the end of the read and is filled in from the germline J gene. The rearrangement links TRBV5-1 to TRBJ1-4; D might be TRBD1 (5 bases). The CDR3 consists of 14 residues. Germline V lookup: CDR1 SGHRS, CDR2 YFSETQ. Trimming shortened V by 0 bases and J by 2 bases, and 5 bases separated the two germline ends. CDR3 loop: CASSLAGTNEKLFF. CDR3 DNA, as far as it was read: TGCGCCAGCAGCTTGGCAGGGACTAATGAAAAA.

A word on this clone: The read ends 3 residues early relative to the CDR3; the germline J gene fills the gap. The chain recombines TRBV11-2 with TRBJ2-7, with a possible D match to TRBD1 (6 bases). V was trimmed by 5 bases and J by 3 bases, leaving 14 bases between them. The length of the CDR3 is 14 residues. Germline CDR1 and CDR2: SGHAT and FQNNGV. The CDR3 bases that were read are TGTGCCAGCAGCGGACCGGGACATGTCTACGAG. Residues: CASSGPGHVYE. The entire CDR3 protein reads CASSGPGHVYEQYF.

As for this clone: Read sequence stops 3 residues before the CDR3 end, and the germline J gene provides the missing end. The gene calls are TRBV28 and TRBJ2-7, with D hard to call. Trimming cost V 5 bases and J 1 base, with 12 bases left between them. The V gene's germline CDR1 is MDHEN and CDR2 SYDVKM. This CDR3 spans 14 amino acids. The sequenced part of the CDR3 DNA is TGTGCCAGCAGTCGCCCCACTGAGTCCTACGAG. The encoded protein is CASSRPTESYE. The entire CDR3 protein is CASSRPTESYEQYF. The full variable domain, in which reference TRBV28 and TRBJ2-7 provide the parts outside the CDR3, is DVKVTQSSRYLVKRTGEKVFLECVQDMDHENMFWYRQDPGLGLRLIYFSYDVKMKEKGDIPEGYSVSREKKERFSLILESASTNQTSMYLCASSRPTESYEQYFGPGTRLTVT.

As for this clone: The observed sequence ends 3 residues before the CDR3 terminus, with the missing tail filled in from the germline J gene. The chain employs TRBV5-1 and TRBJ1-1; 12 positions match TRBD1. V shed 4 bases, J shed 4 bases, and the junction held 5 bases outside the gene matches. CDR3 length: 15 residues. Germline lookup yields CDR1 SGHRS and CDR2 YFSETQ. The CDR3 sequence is CASSRDRGLGTEAFF. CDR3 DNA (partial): TGCGCCAGCAGCCGGGACAGGGGGCTGGGCACTGAA.

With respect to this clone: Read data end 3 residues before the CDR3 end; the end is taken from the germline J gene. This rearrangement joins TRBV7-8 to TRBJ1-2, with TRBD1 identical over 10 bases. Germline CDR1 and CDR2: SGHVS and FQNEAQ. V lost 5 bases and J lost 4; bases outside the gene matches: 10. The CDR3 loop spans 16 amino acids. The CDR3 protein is CASSIKPGQGFYGYTF. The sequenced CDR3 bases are TGTGCCAGCAGCATAAAACCGGGACAGGGGTTCTATGGC.

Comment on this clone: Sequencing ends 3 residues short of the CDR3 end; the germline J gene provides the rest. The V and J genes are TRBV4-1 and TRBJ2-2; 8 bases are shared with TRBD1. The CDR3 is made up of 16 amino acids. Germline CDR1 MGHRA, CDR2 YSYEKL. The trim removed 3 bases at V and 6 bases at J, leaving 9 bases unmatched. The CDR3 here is CASSQPDRGISGELFF. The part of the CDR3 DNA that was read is TGCGCCAGCAGCCAGCCCGACAGGGGAATCTCCGGGGAG.

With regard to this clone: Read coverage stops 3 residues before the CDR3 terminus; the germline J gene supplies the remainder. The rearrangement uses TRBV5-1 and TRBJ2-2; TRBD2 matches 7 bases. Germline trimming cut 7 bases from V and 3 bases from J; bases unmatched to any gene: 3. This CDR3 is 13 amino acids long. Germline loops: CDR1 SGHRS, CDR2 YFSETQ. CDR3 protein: CASSAGDTGELFF. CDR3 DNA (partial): TGCGCCAGCTCTGCGGGAGACACCGGGGAG.

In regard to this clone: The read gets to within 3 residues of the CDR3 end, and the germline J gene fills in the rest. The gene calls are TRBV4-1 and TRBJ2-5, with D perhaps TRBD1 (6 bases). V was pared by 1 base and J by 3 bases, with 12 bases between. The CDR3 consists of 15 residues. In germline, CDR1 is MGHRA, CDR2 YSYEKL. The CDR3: CASSQASRGKETQYF. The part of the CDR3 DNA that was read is TGCGCCAGCAGCCAAGCTTCCAGGGGAAAAGAGACC.